The present T cell receptor (beta chain) was sequenced within a study of blood T cell repertoires in COVID-19. Study background: The United States, Italy and Spain were the sources of the acute and convalescent COVID-19 samples. Nucleic acid was either cDNA or gDNA, and it came from T cells, B-cell-depleted T cells, or PBMCs.

Authors' data handling: Estimated nucleated cell counts came from reference gene primer amplification. Assay used: immunoSEQ multiplex PCR; TCRdb lists only in-frame clones, some missing. V, J and clone size are those of that table, while D and trimming were read from the DNA. The table shows under 250,000 clones, with under 90% occurring only once. In germline, CDR1 is MNHNY, CDR2 SVGAGI (reference sequence). V lost 5 bases and J lost 0, with 13 bases in between. The CDR3 covers 16 residues. The chain recombines TRBV6-6 with TRBJ2-2; maybe TRBD1 (6 bases). The source material was peripheral blood. The TCR originated in a man aged 45-65 years with COVID-19, enrolled during active disease. The CDR3 coding sequence is TGTGCCAGCAGTCCCATAGGGACATCGAACACCGGGGAGCTGTTTTTT. Its protein is CASSPIGTSNTGELFF.